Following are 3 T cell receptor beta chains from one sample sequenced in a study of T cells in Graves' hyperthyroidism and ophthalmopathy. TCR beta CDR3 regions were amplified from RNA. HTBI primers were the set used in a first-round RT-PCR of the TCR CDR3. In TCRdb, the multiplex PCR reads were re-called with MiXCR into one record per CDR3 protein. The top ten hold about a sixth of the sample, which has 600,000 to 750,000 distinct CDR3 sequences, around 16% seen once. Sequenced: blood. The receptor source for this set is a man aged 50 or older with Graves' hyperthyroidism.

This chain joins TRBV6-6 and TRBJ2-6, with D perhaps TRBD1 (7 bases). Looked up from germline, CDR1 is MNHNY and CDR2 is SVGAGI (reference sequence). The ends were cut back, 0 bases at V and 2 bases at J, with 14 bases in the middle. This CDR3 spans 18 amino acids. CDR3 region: CASSYSRARGAGANVLTF. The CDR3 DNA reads TGTGCCAGCAGTTACTCACGAGCCAGGGGGGCTGGGGCCAACGTCCTGACTTTC.

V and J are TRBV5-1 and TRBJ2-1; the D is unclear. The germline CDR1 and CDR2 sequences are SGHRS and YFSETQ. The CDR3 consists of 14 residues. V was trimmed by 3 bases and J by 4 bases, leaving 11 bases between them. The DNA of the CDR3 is TGCGCCAGCAGCTCCCGTACCGAGTACAATGAGCAGTTCTTC. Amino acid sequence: CASSSRTEYNEQFF.

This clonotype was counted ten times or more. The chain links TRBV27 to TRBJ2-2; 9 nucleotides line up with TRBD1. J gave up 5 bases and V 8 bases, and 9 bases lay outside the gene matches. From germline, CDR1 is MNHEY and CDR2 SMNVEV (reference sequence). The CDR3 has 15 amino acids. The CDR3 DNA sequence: TGTGCCAGCGGACCCCTACAGGGGGCTACCGGGGAGCTGTTTTTT. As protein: CASGPLQGATGELFF.